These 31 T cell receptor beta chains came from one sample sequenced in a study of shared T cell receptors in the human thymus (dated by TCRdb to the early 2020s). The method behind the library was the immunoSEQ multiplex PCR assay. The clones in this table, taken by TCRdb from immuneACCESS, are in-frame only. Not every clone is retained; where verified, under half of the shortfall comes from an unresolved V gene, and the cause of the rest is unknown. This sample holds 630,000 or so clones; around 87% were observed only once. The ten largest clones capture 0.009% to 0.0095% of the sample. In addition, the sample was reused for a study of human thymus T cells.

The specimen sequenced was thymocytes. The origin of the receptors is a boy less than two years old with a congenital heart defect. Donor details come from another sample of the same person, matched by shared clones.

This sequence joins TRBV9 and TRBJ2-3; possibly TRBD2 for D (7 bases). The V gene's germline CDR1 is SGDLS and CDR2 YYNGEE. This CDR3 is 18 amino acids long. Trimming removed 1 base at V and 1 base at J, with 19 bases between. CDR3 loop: CASSVNGSGGGRTDTQYF. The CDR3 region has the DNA TGTGCCAGCAGCGTAAATGGGAGTGGGGGGGGCCGCACAGATACGCAGTATTTT.

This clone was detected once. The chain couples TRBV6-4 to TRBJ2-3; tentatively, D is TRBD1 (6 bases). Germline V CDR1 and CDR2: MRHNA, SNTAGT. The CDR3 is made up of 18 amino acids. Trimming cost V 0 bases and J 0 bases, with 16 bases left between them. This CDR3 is CASSDSPSGEHSTDTQYF. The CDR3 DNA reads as TGTGCCAGCAGTGACTCCCCATCAGGGGAACACAGCACAGATACGCAGTATTTT.

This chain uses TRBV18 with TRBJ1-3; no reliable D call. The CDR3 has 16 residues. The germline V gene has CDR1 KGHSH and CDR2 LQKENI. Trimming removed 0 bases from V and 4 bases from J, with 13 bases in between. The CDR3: CASSPPRRSVGNTIYF. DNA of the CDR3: TGTGCCAGCTCACCACCGCGGCGTAGCGTGGGAAACACCATATATTTT.

CDR3 coding DNA: TGTGCCAGCAGTTTATGGAAGAGAGTTGAGAGTGATGGCTACACCTTC. This encodes CASSLWKRVESDGYTF. The genes are TRBV28 and TRBJ1-2; the D is unclear. Germline-derived CDR1 and CDR2 are MDHEN and SYDVKM. V shed 0 bases and J shed 6 bases, with 17 bases lying between them. This CDR3 comprises 16 residues.

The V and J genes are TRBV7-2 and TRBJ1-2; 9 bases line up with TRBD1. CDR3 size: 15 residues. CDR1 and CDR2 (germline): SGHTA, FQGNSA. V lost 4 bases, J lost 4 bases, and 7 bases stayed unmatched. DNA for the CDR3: TGTGCCAGCAGCTCGGACAGGGGTACCGGCTATGGCTACACCTTC. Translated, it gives CASSSDRGTGYGYTF.

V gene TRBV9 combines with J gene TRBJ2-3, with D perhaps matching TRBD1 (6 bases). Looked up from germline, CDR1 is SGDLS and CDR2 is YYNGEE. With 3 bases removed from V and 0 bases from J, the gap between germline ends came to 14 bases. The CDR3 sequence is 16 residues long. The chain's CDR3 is CASSATGKGSTDTQYF. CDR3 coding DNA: TGTGCCAGCAGCGCCACAGGGAAGGGTAGCACAGATACGCAGTATTTT.

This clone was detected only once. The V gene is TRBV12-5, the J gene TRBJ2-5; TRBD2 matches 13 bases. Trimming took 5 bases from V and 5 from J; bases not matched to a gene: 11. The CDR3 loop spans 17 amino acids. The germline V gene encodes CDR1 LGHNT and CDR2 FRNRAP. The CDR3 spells CASGPKLRTSGGETQYF. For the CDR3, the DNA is TGTGCTAGTGGTCCGAAACTCCGGACTAGCGGGGGCGAGACCCAGTACTTC.

The CDR3 bases are TGTGCCAGTAGGTTTAAGGGGTACACCGGGGAGCTGTTTTTT. Amino acid sequence: CASRFKGYTGELFF. The chain carries TRBV19 and TRBJ2-2, with D possibly TRBD1 on 5 matching bases. The CDR3 loop spans 14 amino acids. V lost 6 bases to trimming and J lost 3 bases, with 11 bases between them. The germline V gene has CDR1 LNHDA and CDR2 SQIVND (reference sequence).

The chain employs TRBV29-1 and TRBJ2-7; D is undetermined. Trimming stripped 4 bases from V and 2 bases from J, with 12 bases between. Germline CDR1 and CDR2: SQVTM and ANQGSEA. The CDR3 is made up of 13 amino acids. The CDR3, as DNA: TGCAGCGTTGTGCGGCCGAAAACCTACGAGCAGTACTTC. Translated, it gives CSVVRPKTYEQYF.

CDR3 in amino acids: CASSDHPTGTGQTFF. The CDR3 DNA follows: TGTGCCAGCAGCGACCACCCTACCGGGACAGGGCAAACTTTCTTT. The chain employs TRBV9 and TRBJ1-1, with 9 nucleotides matching TRBD1. CDR1 is SGDLS and CDR2 is YYNGEE in the germline V gene. The J segment lost 12 bases and the V segment lost 3 bases, leaving 15 bases of the junction unmatched. The CDR3 has 15 residues.

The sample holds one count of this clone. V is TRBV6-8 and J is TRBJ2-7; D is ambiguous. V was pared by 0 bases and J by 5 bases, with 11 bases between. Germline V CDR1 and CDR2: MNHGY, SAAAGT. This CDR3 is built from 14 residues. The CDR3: CASSYSIRGDEQYF. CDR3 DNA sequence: TGTGCCAGCAGTTACTCGATCCGCGGCGACGAGCAGTACTTC.

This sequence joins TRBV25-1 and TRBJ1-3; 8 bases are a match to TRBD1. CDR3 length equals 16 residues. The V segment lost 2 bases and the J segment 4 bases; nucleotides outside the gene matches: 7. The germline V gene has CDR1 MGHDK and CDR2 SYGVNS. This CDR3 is CASSEPRQGSGNTIYF. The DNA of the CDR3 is TGTGCCAGCAGTGAACCTAGACAGGGGTCAGGAAACACCATATATTTT. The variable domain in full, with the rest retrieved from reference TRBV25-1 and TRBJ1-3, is EADIYQTPRYLVIGTGKKITLECSQTMGHDKMYWYQQDPGMELHLIHYSYGVNSTEKGDLSSESTVSRIRTEHFPLTLESARPSHTSQYLCASSEPRQGSGNTIYFGEGSWLTVV.

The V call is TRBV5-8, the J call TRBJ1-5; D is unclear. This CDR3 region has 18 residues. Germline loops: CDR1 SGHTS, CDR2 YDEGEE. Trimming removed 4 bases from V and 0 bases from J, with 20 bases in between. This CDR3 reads CASSPGRETRNSNQPQHF. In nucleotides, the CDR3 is TGTGCCAGCAGCCCAGGCCGGGAGACTCGTAATAGCAATCAGCCCCAGCATTTT.

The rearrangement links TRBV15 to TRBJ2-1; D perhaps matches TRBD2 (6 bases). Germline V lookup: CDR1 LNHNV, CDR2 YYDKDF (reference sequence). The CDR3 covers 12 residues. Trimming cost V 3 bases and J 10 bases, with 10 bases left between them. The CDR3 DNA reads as TGTGCCACCAGCAGGGGAGGACACGAGCAGTTCTTC. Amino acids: CATSRGGHEQFF.

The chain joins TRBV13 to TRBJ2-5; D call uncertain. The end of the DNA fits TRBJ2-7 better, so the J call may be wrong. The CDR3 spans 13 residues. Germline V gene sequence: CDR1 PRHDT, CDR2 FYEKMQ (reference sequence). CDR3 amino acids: CASSLEQSYEQYF. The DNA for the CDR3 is TGTGCCAGCAGCTTAGAACAGTCTTACGAGCAGTACTTC.

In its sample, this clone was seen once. The CDR3 here is CASSLGGLGEATEAFF. The CDR3 DNA follows: TGTGCCAGCAGCTTGGGAGGTTTGGGGGAGGCGACTGAAGCTTTCTTT. The rearrangement links TRBV5-4 to TRBJ1-1; maybe TRBD1 (5 bases). Per germline, CDR1 SGHNT and CDR2 YYREEE (reference sequence). V gave up 0 bases and J gave up 5 bases, with 17 bases separating them. The CDR3 loop spans 16 amino acids.

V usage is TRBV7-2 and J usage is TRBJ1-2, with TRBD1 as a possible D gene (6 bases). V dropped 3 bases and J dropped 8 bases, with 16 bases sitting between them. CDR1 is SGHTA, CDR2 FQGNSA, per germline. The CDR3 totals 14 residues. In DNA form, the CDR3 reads TGTGCCAGCAGCTTGGGGGGGGGCCCTGGGGGCTACACCTTC. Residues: CASSLGGGPGGYTF.

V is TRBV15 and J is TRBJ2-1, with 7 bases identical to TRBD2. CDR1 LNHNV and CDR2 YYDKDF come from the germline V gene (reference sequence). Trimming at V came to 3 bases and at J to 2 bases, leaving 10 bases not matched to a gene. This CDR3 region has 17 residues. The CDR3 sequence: CATSSHGEGKAYNEQFF. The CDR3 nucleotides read TGTGCCACCAGCAGTCATGGGGAGGGAAAAGCCTACAATGAGCAGTTCTTC. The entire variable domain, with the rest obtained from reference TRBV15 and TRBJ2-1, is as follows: DAMVIQNPRYQVTQFGKPVTLSCSQTLNHNVMYWYQQKSSQAPKLLFHYYDKDFNNEADTPDNFQSRRPNTSFCFLDIRSPGLGDTAMYLCATSSHGEGKAYNEQFFGPGTRLTVL.

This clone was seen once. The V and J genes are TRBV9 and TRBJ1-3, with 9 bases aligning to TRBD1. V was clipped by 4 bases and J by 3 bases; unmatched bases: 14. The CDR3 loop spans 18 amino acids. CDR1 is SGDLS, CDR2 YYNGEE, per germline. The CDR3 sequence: CASSNPGQGSTFGNTIYF. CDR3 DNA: TGTGCCAGCAGCAACCCGGGACAGGGTTCTACATTTGGAAACACCATATATTTT.

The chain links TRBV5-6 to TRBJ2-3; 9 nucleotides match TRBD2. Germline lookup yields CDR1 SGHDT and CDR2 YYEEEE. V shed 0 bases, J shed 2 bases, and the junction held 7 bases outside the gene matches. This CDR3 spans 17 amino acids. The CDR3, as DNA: TGTGCCAGCAGCTTGGTAGCGGGGGTGCTCGTCACAGATACGCAGTATTTT. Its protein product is CASSLVAGVLVTDTQYF. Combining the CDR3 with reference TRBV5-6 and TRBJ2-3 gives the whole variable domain DAGVTQSPTHLIKTRGQQVTLRCSPKSGHDTVSWYQQALGQGPQFIFQYYEEEERQRGNFPDRFSGHQFPNYSSELNVNALLLGDSALYLCASSLVAGVLVTDTQYFGPGTRLTVL.

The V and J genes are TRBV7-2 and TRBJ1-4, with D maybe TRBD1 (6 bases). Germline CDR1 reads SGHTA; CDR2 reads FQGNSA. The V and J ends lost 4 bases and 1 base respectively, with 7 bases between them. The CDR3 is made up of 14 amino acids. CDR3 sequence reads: CASSSTGTNEKLFF. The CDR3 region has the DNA TGTGCCAGCAGCTCGACAGGAACTAATGAAAAACTGTTTTTT.

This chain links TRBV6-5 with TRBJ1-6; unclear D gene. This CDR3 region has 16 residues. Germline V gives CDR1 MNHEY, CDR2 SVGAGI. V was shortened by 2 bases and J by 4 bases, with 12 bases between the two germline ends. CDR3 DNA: TGTGCCAGCAGTTACGACCCGACTCCATATAATTCACCCCTCCACTTT. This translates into CASSYDPTPYNSPLHF.

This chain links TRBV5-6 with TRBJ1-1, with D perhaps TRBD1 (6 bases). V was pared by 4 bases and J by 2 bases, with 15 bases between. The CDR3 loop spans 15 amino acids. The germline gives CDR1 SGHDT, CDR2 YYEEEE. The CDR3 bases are TGTGCCAGCAGCCTGAGAATACAGGGAAACACTGAAGCTTTCTTT. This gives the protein CASSLRIQGNTEAFF.

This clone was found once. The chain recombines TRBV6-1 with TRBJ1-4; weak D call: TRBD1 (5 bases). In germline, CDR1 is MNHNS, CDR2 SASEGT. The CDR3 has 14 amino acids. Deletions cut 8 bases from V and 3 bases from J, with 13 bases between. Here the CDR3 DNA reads TGTGCCAGCGTCGGGTGGGGGGCTAATGAAAAACTGTTTTTT. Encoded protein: CASVGWGANEKLFF.

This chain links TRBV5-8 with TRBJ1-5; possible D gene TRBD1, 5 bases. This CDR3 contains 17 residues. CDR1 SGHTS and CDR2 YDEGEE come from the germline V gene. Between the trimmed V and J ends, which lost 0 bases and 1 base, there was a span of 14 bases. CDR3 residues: CASSLVGRVVSNQPQHF. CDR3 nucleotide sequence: TGTGCCAGCAGCTTGGTCGGCAGGGTGGTGAGCAATCAGCCCCAGCATTTT.

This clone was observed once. The CDR3 is CASSAVAGEGYNEQFF. DNA for the CDR3: TGTGCCAGCAGCGCGGTAGCGGGAGAAGGCTACAATGAGCAGTTCTTC. The rearrangement links TRBV5-4 to TRBJ2-1; 9 bases line up with TRBD2. V shed 4 bases, J shed 3 bases, and the junction held 8 bases outside the gene matches. Germline loops: CDR1 SGHNT, CDR2 YYREEE (reference sequence). The CDR3 extends over 16 amino acids.

The CDR3 DNA reads as TGCGCCAGCAGTGAAGAGAGGGGGAGTCCCTATCAAAGTGAGCAGTTCTTC. Encoded protein: CASSEERGSPYQSEQFF. The J gene is TRBJ2-1, the V gene TRBV10-2; weak D call: TRBD1 (6 bases). V lost 3 bases and J 9 bases, leaving 24 bases between the germline ends. Germline CDR1 and CDR2: WSHSY and SAAADI. The CDR3 consists of 17 residues.

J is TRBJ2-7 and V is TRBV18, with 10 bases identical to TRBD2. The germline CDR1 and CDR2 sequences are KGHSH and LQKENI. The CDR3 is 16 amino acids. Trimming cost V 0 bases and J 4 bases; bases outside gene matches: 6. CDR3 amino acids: CASSPPGLADSYEQYF. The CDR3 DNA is TGTGCCAGCTCACCACCTGGACTAGCGGATTCATACGAGCAGTACTTC.

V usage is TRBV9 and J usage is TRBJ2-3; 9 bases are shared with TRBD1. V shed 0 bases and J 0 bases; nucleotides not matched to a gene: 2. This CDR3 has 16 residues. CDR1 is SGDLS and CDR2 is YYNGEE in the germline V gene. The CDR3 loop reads CASSVVDRGSTDTQYF. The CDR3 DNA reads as TGTGCCAGCAGCGTAGTGGACAGGGGTAGCACAGATACGCAGTATTTT.

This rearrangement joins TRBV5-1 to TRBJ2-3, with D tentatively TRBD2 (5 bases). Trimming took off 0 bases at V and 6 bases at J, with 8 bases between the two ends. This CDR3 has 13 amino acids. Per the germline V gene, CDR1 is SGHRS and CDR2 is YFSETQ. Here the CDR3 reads CASSLGGEDTQYF. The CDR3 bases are TGCGCCAGCAGCTTGGGGGGAGAGGATACGCAGTATTTT.

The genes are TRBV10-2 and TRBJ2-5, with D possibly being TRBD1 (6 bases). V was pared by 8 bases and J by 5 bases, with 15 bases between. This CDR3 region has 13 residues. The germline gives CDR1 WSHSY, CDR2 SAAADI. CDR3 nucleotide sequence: TGCGCCAGCGAGGTTGACAGGCGGGAGACCCAGTACTTC. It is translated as CASEVDRRETQYF.